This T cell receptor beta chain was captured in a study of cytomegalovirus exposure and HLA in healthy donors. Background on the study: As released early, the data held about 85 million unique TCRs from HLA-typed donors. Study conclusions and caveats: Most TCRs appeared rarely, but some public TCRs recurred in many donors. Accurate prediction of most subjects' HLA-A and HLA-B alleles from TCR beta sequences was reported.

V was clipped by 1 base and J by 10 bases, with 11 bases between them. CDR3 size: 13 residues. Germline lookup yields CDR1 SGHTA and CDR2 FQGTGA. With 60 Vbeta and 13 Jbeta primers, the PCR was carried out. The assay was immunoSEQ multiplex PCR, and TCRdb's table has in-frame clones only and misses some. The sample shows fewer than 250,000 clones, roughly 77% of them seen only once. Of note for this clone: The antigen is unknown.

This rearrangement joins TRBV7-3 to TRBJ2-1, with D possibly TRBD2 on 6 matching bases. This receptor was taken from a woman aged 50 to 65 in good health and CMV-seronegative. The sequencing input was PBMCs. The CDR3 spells CASSLSGGVEQFF. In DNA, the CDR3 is TGTGCCAGCAGCTTAAGCGGAGGGGTCGAGCAGTTCTTC.